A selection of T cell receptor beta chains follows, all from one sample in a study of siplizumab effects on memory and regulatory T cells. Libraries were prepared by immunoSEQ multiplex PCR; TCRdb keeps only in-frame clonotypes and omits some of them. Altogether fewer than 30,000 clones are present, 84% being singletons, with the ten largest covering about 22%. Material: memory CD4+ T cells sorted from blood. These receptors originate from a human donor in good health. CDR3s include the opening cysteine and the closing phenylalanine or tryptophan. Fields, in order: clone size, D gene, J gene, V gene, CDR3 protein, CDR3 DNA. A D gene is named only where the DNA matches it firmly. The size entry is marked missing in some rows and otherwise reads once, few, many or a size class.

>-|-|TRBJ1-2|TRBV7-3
CASSPNPTGNGYTF
TGTGCCAGCAGCCCAAACCCTACAGGGAATGGCTACACCTTC
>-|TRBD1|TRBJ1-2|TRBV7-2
CASSTRQGQGGYTF
TGTGCCAGCAGCACTCGACAGGGTCAAGGGGGCTACACCTTC
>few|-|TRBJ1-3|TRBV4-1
CASSQVMAGSGNTIYF
TGCGCCAGCAGCCAAGTTATGGCGGGCTCTGGAAACACCATATATTTT
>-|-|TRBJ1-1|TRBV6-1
CASSEGPGRAFF
TGTGCCAGCAGTGAAGGCCCAGGGCGAGCTTTCTTT
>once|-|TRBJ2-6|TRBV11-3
CASSSFLGAGANVLTF
TGTGCCAGCAGCTCCTTCCTGGGGGCTGGGGCCAACGTCCTGACTTTC
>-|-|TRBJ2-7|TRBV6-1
CASAGTAEGVQYF
TGTGCCAGTGCCGGGACGGCCGAAGGTGTGCAGTACTTC
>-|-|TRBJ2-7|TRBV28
CASSRTGSSYEQYF
TGTGCCAGCAGCCGCACCGGGTCCTCCTACGAGCAGTACTTC
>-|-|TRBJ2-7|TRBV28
CDTAEFSSEQYF
TGTGATACAGCAGAATTTAGCAGCGAGCAGTACTTC
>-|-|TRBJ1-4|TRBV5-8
CASSLGGANEKLFF
TGTGCCAGCAGCTTAGGAGGGGCTAATGAAAAACTGTTTTTT
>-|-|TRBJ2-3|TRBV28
CATGRGFSRDTQYF
TGTGCCACTGGACGAGGATTTTCAAGGGATACGCAGTATTTT
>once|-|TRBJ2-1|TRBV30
CAWSFQGGEQFF
TGTGCCTGGAGTTTCCAGGGCGGTGAGCAGTTCTTC
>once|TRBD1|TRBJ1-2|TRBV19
CASKDRAYYGYTF
TGTGCCAGCAAGGACAGGGCTTACTATGGCTACACCTTC
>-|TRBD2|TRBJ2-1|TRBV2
CASRISQRERGNEQFF
TGTGCCAGCAGGATCTCCCAGCGGGAGAGGGGGAATGAGCAGTTCTTC
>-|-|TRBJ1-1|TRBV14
CASSGAEGRNTEAFF
TGTGCCAGCAGCGGCGCTGAGGGGCGGAACACTGAAGCTTTCTTT
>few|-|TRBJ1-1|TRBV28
CASSGGMNTEAFF
TGTGCCAGCAGTGGGGGCATGAACACTGAAGCTTTCTTT
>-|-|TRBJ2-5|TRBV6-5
CASKVGGIQETQYF
TGTGCCAGTAAAGTAGGGGGTATCCAAGAGACCCAGTACTTC
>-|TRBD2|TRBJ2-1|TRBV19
CASSSPISGRSDDEQFF
TGTGCCAGTAGTTCGCCAATTAGCGGGAGATCCGACGATGAGCAGTTCTTC
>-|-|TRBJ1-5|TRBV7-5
CVRSLCLSGSGTDRLNQPQHF
TGTGTCAGAAGCTTATGTCTAAGCGGTTCGGGTACCGACAGGCTAAATCAGCCCCAGCATTTT
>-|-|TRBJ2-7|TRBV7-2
CASSLGGGIPYF
TGTGCCAGCAGCTTAGGTGGAGGAATTCCGTACTTC
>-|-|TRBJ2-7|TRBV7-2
CASSFRAGSSYEQYF
TGTGCCAGCAGTTTTCGCGCAGGCAGCTCCTACGAGCAGTACTTC